The TCR beta chain under discussion was sequenced for a study of CD8 T cells in Susac syndrome (dated by TCRdb to about 2019). Notes on the research overall: Among the sequenced Susac syndrome patients, over five had clinically active disease and fewer than 10 were in clinical remission. Susac syndrome patients were therapy-naive, on corticosteroids (some also receiving IVIg), or on IVIg alone at blood withdrawal. The study used repertoire sequencing to test whether antigen drove CD8+ T cell activation and differentiation in Susac syndrome. Clonality of the CD8+ T cell repertoire was compared between about a dozen healthy donors, approximately 14 Susac syndrome patients and roughly 16 multiple sclerosis patients.

High-throughput TCR beta sequencing profiled peripheral blood CD8+ and CD4+ T cells from healthy donors, Susac syndrome patients and multiple sclerosis patients. Susac syndrome patients met recently defined diagnostic criteria for definite or probable disease. Bulk CD8+ and CD4+ T cells were purified magnetically by negative isolation, whereas CD8+ TEMRA cells were enriched by FACS. Blood was collected in EDTA tubes and processed within 24 hours, with PBMCs isolated through density gradient centrifugation. PBMCs intended for TCR sequencing were cryopreserved in liquid nitrogen and were subsequently thawed in a 37 degrees C water bath. The sorted or isolated CD4+, CD8+ and CD8+ TEMRA cells had a purity of 90% or higher. A note on this clonotype: The antigen it binds to is not known. No base qualities exist here, and no much larger clone lies one base off it.

As encoded in the germline V gene (reference sequence), CDR1 is DFQATT while CDR2 is SNEGSKA. Counted from cysteine to phenylalanine, this CDR3 has 16 amino acids. Only the CDR3 DNA stays, 48 bases, in frame from base 1. The junction shows trimming of 3 bases on V and 4 bases on J, and the gene matches do not reach 13 bases of it. RNA was extracted with the RNeasy kit and about 0.45 to 1 ug was reverse transcribed using random hexamers. TCR beta CDR3 regions were amplified with the immunoSEQ multiplex PCR assay covering 54 Vbeta and 13 Jbeta segments. PCR amplification bias was corrected by using a synthetic template baseline for primer optimization and computational correction. The paper's data handling went like this. Reads were annotated to V, D and J genes according to IMGT and were analyzed with immunoSEQ Analyzer, with only productive sequences retained. To calculate clonality, Shannon entropy was normalized by log2 of the number of productive unique sequences and then subtracted from one. Public and private clones were assessed among the 100 most prevalent clones of each patient and control. Clones were defined as Susac-specific when absent from the healthy and MS cohorts, from approximately 970 published viral clones and from other ImmuneACCESS disease sequences. Through fastp at Q25 and MiXCR, TCRdb rebuilt clones from the public reads, retaining in-frame beta chains. Each CDR3 protein appears once, grouped with its most common genes and DNA. The V and J calls come from TCRdb's annotation, not from the publication. The sample profile shows 130,000 or so distinct CDR3 sequences; around 94% of them were found once. Of the sample, 0.25% to 0.3% falls within the top ten clones.

The paper's findings and limits, for the study overall: The number of individuals in the TCR sequencing and HLA analysis was recognized as being relatively small. CD8+ repertoires in Susac syndrome showed clonal expansion, which was highest in CD8+ TEMRA cells and was greater in clinically active patients than in remitting patients. Roughly 15 and five Susac-specific public clones were found in the total CD8+ and CD8+ TEMRA repertoires, respectively.

Source material: CD8+ T cells from PBMCs. The V and J genes are TRBV20-1 and TRBJ2-3, with 7 bases in between that match TRBD1. This TCR was recovered from a human donor with Susac syndrome. The CDR3 is CSARETTGKVPDTQYF. The DNA is as follows: TGCAGTGCTAGGGAAACGACAGGGAAGGTGCCAGATACGCAGTATTTT.